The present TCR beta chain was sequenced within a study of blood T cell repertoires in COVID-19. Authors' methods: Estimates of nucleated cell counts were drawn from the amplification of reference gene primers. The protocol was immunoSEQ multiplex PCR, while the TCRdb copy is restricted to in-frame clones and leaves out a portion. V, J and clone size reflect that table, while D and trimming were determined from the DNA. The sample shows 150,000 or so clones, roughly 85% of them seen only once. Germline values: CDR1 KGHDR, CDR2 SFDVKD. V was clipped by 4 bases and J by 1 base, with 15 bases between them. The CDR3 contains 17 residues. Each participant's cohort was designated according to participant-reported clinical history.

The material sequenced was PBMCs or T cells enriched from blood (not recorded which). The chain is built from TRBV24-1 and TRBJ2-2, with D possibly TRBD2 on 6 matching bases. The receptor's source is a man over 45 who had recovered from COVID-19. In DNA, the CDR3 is TGTGCCACCAGTGACCCGAACGGGAGAGAGAACACCGGGGAGCTGTTTTTT. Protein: CATSDPNGRENTGELFF.